The rows below give T cell receptor beta chains drawn from one sample of a study of blood T cell repertoires in COVID-19. Sequencing was performed with immunoSEQ multiplex PCR; in TCRdb, only in-frame clones are kept and a portion is missing. The sample lists some 410,000 clones; more than 75% were seen once. The material sequenced was PBMCs or T cells enriched from blood (not recorded which). Receptors originate from a woman under 40 with acute COVID-19. Both conserved end residues are part of each CDR3. The D gene is left open where the match is weak.

>TRBJ2-1|TRBV10-2|-
TGCGCCAGCAGTATCAGGGTCCGGTCGAATGAGCAGTTCTTC
CASSIRVRSNEQFF
>TRBJ1-6|TRBV6-1|-
TGTGCCAGCAGTGAAGAGGGAGGTAAACGGTCACCCCTCCACTTT
CASSEEGGKRSPLHF
>TRBJ2-6|TRBV7-2|-
TGTGCCAGCAGCTTAGCCTGGCAGGGCTATGCGAGCTCTGGGGCCAACGTCCTGACTTTC
CASSLAWQGYASSGANVLTF
>TRBJ2-7|TRBV7-9|-
TGTGCCAGCAGCCTCAGGGGTTCCTACGAGCAGTACTTC
CASSLRGSYEQYF
>TRBJ1-3|TRBV2|-
TGTGCCAGCAGTTTCCGACAGGTTGGAAACACCATATATTTT
CASSFRQVGNTIYF
>TRBJ2-5|TRBV24-1|-
TGTGCCACCAGTGATTTAGGACAGCTTCAAGAGACCCAGTACTTC
CATSDLGQLQETQYF
>TRBJ1-2|TRBV24-1|-
TGTGCCACCAGTGACAAACTTAACTATGGCTACACCTTC
CATSDKLNYGYTF
>TRBJ2-6|TRBV7-9|-
TGTGCCAGCAGCCCAGATCGTGGTGGGGCCAACGTCCTGACTTTC
CASSPDRGGANVLTF
>TRBJ1-5|TRBV24-1|TRBD1
TGTGCCACCAGTGATCGAGAGGGACAGTTGGGTTTT
CATSDREGQLGF
>TRBJ1-2|TRBV9|-
TGTGCCAGCAGCGGGGGGGTAGAGAATCGCTATGGCTACACCTTC
CASSGGVENRYGYTF
>TRBJ1-4|TRBV13|-
TGTGCCAGCAGCCGGGAAGGTGAAAAACTGTTTTTT
CASSREGEKLFF
>TRBJ1-6|TRBV9|-
TGTGCCAGCAGCGTAGGGGCTTCCCCCGGTTCACCCCTCCACTTT
CASSVGASPGSPLHF
>TRBJ1-6|TRBV6-5|-
TGTGCCAGCGGAGAGAGCTCCTATAATTCACCCCTCCACTTT
CASGESSYNSPLHF
>TRBJ2-7|TRBV6-6|TRBD2
TGTGCCAGCACAACTAGCGGCGATTCCTACGAGCAGTACTTC
CASTTSGDSYEQYF